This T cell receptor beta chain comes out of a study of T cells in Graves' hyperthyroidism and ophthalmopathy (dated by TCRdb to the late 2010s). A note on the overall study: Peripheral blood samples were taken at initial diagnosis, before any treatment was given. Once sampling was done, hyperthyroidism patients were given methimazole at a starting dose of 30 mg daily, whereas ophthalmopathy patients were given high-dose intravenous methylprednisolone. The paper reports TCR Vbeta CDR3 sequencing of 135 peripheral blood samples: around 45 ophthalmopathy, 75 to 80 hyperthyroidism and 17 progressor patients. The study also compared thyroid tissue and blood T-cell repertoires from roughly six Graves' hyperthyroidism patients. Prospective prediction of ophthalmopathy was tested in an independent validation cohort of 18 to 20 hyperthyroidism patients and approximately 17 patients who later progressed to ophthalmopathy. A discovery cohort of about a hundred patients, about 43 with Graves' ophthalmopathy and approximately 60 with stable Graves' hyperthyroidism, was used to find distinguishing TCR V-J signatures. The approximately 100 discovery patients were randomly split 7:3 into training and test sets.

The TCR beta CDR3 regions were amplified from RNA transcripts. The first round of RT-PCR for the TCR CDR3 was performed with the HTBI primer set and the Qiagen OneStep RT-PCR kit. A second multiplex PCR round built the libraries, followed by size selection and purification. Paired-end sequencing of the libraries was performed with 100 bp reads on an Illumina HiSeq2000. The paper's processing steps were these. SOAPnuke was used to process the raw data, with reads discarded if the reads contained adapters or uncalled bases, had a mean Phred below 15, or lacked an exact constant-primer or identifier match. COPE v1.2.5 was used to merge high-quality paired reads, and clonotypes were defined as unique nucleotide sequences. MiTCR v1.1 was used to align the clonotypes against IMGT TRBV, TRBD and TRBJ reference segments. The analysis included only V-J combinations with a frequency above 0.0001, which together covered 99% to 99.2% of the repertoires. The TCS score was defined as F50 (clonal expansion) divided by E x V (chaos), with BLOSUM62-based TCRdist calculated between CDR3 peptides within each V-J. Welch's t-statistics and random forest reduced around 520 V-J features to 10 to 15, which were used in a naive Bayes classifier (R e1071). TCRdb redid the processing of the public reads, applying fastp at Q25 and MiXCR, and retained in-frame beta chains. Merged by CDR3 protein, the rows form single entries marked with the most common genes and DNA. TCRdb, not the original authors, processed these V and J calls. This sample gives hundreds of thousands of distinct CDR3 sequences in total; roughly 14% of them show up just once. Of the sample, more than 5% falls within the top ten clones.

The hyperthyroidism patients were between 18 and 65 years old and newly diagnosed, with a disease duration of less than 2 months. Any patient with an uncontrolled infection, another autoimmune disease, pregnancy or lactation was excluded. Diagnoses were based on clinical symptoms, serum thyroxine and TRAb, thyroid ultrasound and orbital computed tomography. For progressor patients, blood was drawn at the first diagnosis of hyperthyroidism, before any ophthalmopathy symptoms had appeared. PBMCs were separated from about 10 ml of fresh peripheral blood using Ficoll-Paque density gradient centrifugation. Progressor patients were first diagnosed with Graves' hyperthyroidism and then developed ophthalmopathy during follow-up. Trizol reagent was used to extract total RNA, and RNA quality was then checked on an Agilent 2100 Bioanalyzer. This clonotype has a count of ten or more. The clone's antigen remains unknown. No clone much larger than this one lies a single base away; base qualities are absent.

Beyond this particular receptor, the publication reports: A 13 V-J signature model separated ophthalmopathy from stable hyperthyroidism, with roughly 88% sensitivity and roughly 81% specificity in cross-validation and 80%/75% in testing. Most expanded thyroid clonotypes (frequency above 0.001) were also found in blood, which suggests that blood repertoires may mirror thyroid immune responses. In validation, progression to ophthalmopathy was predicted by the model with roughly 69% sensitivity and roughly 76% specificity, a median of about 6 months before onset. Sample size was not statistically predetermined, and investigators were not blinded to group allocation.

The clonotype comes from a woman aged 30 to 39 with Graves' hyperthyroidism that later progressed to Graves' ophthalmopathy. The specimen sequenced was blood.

In nucleotides, the sequence is TGCAGTGCTACAACGGGCTCTGAGCAGTTCTTC. It translates as CSATTGSEQFF. The chain links TRBV20-1 with TRBJ2-1; no D gene call is confident. The V end loses 4 bases and the J end loses 9 bases, and a stretch of 10 bases separates them. The CDR3 starts with the cysteine, ends with the phenylalanine, and has 11 residues. Only the CDR3 DNA stays, 33 bases, in frame from base 1. CDR1 and CDR2 (DFQATT, SNEGSKA) derive from the germline V gene (reference sequence).